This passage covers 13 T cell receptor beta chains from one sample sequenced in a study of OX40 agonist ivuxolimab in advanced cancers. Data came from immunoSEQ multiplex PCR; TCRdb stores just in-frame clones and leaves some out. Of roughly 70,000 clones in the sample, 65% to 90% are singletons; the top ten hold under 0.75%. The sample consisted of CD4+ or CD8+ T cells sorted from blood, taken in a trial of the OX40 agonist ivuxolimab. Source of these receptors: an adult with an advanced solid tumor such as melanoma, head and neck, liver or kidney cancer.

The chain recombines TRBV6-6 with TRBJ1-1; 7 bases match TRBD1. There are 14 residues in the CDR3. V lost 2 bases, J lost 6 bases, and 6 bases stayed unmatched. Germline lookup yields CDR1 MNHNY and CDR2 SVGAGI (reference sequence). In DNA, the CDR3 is TGTGCCAGCAGTTACGTACAGGGGAGCCCTGAAGCTTTCTTT. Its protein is CASSYVQGSPEAFF.

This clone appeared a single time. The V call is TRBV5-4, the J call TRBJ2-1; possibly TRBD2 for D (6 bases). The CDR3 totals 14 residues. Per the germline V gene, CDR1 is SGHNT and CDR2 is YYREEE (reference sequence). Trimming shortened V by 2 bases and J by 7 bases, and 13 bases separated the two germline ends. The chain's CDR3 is CASSFGGAGNEQFF. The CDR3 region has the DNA TGTGCCAGCAGCTTTGGGGGAGCGGGTAATGAGCAGTTCTTC.

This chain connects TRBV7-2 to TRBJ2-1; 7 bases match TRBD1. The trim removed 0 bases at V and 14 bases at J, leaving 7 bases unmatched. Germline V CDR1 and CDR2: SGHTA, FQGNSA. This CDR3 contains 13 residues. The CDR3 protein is CASSLARDSIEFF. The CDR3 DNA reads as TGTGCCAGCAGCTTAGCCCGGGACAGTATCGAGTTCTTC.

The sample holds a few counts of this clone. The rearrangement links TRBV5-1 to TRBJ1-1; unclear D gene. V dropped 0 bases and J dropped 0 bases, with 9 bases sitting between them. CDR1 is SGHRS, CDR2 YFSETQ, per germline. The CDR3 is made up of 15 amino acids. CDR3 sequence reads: CASSLGVGVNTEAFF. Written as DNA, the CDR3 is TGCGCCAGCAGCTTGGGAGTAGGAGTGAACACTGAAGCTTTCTTT.

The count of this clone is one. CDR3 residues: CASSPPGVGAKNIQYF. The DNA of the CDR3 is TGTGCCAGCAGCCCCCCGGGGGTCGGGGCCAAAAACATTCAGTACTTC. The chain joins TRBV7-9 to TRBJ2-4; D is perhaps TRBD2 (6 bases). The CDR3 extends over 16 amino acids. Germline V gives CDR1 SEHNR, CDR2 FQNEAQ (reference sequence). The V end lost 5 bases, the J end lost 1 base, and 15 bases lay between the germline ends.

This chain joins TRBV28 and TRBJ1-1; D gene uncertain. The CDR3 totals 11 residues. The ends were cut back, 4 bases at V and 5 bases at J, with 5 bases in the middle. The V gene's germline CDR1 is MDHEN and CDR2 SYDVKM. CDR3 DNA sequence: TGTGCCAGCAGTTACGGGACTGAAGCTTTCTTT. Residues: CASSYGTEAFF.

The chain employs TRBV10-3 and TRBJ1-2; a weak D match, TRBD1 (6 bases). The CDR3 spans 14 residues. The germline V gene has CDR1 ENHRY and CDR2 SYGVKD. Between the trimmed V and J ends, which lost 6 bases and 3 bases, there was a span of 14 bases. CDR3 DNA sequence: TGTGCCATCAGGGTTGGGGGGGCCGACTATGGCTACACCTTC. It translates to CAIRVGGADYGYTF.

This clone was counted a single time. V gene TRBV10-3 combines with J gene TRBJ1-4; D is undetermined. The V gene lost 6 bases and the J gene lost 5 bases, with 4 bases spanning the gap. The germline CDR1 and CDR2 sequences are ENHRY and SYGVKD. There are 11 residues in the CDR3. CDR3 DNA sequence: TGTGCCATCAGGGGCAATGAAAAACTGTTTTTT. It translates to CAIRGNEKLFF.

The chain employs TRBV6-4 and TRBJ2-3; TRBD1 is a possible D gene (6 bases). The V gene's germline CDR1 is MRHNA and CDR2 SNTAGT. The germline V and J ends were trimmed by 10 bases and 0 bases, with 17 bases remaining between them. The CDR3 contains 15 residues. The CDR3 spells CATKPQGSSTDTQYF. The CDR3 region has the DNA TGTGCCACCAAACCCCAGGGGTCTAGCACAGATACGCAGTATTTT.

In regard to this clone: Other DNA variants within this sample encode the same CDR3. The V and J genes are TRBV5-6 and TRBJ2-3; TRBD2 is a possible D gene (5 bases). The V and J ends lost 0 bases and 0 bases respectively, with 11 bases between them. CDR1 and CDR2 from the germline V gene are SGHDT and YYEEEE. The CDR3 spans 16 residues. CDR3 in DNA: TGTGCCAGCAGCTTGGGAACGGGATCCAGCACAGATACGCAGTATTTT. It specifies CASSLGTGSSTDTQYF. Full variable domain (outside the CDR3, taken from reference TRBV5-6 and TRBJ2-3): DAGVTQSPTHLIKTRGQQVTLRCSPKSGHDTVSWYQQALGQGPQFIFQYYEEEERQRGNFPDRFSGHQFPNYSSELNVNALLLGDSALYLCASSLGTGSSTDTQYFGPGTRLTVL.

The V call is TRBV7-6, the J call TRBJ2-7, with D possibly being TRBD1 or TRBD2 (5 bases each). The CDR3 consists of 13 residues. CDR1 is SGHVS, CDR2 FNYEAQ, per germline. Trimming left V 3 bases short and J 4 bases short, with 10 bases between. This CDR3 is CASSFGTEYEQYF. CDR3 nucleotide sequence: TGTGCCAGCAGCTTCGGGACCGAGTACGAGCAGTACTTC. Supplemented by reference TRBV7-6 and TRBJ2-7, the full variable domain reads GAGVSQSPRYKVTKRGQDVALRCDPISGHVSLYWYRQALGQGPEFLTYFNYEAQQDKSGLPNDRFSAERPEGSISTLTIQRTEQRDSAMYRCASSFGTEYEQYFGPGTRLTVT.

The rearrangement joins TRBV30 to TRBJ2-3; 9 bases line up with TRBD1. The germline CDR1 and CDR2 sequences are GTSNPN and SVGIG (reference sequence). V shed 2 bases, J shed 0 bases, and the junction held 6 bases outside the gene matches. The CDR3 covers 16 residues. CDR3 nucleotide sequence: TGTGCCTGGAGTAGTGGGACAGGGTCTAGCACAGATACGCAGTATTTT. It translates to CAWSSGTGSSTDTQYF.

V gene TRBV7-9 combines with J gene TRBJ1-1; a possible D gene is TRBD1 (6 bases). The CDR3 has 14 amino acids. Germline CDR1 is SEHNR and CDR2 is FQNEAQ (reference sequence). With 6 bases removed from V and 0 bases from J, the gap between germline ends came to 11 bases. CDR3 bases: TGTGCCAGCAGACCCGACAGGTTGAACACTGAAGCTTTCTTT. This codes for CASRPDRLNTEAFF.